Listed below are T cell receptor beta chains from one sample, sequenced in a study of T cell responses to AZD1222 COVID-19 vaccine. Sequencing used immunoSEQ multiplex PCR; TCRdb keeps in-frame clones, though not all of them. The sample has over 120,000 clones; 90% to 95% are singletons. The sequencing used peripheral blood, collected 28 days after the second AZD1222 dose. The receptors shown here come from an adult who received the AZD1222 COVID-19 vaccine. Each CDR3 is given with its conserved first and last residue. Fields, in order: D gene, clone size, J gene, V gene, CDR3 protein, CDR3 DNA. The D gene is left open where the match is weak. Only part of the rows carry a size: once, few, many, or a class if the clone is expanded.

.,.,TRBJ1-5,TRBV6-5,CASSYGEGSQPQHF,TGTGCCAGCAGTTACGGGGAGGGGAGTCAGCCCCAGCATTTT
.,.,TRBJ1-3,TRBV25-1,CASSDSGNTIYF,TGTGCCAGCAGTGATTCTGGAAACACCATATATTTT
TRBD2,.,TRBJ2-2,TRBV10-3,CAIRGGGSTGELFF,TGTGCCATCCGGGGGGGCGGCTCCACCGGGGAGCTGTTTTTT
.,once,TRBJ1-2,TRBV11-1,CASSSQTGANYGYTF,TGTGCCAGCAGCAGCCAGACAGGTGCTAACTATGGCTACACCTTC
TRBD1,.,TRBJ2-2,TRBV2,CASRTVRGRTGELFF,TGTGCCAGCAGGACCGTCAGGGGGCGCACCGGGGAGCTGTTTTTT
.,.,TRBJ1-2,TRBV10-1,CASSPSQATYGYTF,TGCGCCAGCAGCCCATCACAGGCTACCTATGGCTACACCTTC
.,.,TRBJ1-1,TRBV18,CASSQVVNTEAFF,TGTGCCAGCTCACAAGTTGTGAACACTGAAGCTTTCTTT
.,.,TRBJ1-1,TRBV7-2,CASSLGQGRISEAFF,TGTGCCAGCAGCTTAGGGCAGGGGAGAATTTCTGAAGCTTTCTTT
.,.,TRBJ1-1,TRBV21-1,CASSKAPPEAFF,TGTGCCAGCAGCAAAGCGCCTCCTGAAGCTTTCTTT
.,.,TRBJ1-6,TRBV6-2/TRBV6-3,CASSSRDSPLHF,TGTGCCAGCAGTTCCCGGGATTCACCCCTCCACTTT
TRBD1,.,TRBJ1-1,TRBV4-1,CASSQPPGQGVMNTEAFF,TGCGCCAGCAGCCAACCTCCGGGACAGGGGGTTATGAACACTGAAGCTTTCTTT
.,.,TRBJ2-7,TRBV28,CASSFTGTGVAEQYF,TGTGCCAGCAGTTTTACCGGGACGGGGGTGGCCGAGCAGTACTTC
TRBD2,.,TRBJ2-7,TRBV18,CASSLLAGGIEQYF,TGTGCCAGCTCACTACTAGCGGGAGGTATAGAGCAGTACTTC